These 18 T cell receptor beta chains were all obtained from the same sample, sequenced in a study of cytomegalovirus exposure and HLA in healthy donors. PCR used 60 Vbeta primers and 13 Jbeta primers. The protocol was immunoSEQ multiplex PCR, while the TCRdb copy is restricted to in-frame clones and leaves out a portion. The sample has about 120,000 clones, 63% seen once. The sequenced sample consisted of PBMCs. These receptors were obtained from a man between 35 and 55 years old in good health and CMV-seropositive.

The J gene is TRBJ2-6, the V gene TRBV6-5, with 10 bases aligning to TRBD1. CDR1 and CDR2 (germline): MNHEY, SVGAGI. V shed 4 bases, J shed 2 bases, and the junction held 2 bases outside the gene matches. CDR3 length equals 16 residues. CDR3 amino acids: CASSFGQGAGANVLTF. The CDR3 DNA reads as TGTGCCAGCAGTTTTGGACAGGGGGCTGGGGCCAACGTCCTGACTTTC.

Of note for this clone: Sequence at one end of the junction differs from germline and may be a read error. The V call is TRBV7-8, the J call TRBJ2-7; 9 positions match TRBD2. CDR1 and CDR2 from the germline V gene are SGHVS and FQNEAQ. CDR3 size: 16 residues. CDR3 sequence reads: CAGRSAGGSGVYEQYF. CDR3 nucleotide sequence: TGTGCCGGCAGGTCTGCGGGAGGGTCTGGGGTCTACGAGCAGTACTTC.

The chain combines TRBV11-2 with TRBJ2-5; no clear D gene. Trimming took 5 bases from V and 5 from J, leaving 12 bases between them. CDR1 is SGHAT and CDR2 is FQNNGV in the germline V gene. The CDR3 is 13 residues long. The CDR3 loop reads CASSTDASETQYF. The CDR3 nucleotides are TGTGCCAGCAGCACAGATGCCTCGGAGACCCAGTACTTC.

The rearrangement links TRBV2 to TRBJ1-1; 12 bases are shared with TRBD1. The CDR3 contains 17 residues. V lost 4 bases, J lost 5 bases, and 11 bases stayed unmatched. Germline-derived CDR1 and CDR2 are SNHLY and FYNNEI. The CDR3 loop reads CASSGGQGALRWTEAFF. CDR3 bases: TGTGCCAGCAGTGGGGGACAGGGGGCTTTACGATGGACTGAAGCTTTCTTT.

The rearrangement joins TRBV27 to TRBJ1-2, with 9 bases matching TRBD1. The CDR3 has 15 residues. CDR1 and CDR2 (germline): MNHEY, SMNVEV (reference sequence). V dropped 7 bases and J dropped 3; count of bases not matched to a gene: 9. The CDR3 DNA follows: TGTGCCAGCACCCCTGGGACAGGGTGGTACTATGGCTACACCTTC. The encoded protein is CASTPGTGWYYGYTF.

The chain links TRBV5-1 to TRBJ1-1, with D uncertain. CDR1 SGHRS and CDR2 YFSETQ come from the germline V gene. CDR3 length: 13 residues. V lost 0 bases and J 7 bases, leaving 10 bases between the germline ends. CDR3 DNA: TGCGCCAGCAGCTTGGGAACACAACGTGAAGCTTTCTTT. Protein: CASSLGTQREAFF.

The CDR3, as DNA: TGTGCCAGCAGCTCGGCGACAGGGGGGCAGACCCAGTACTTC. Residues: CASSSATGGQTQYF. This chain uses TRBV5-6 with TRBJ2-5; 9 bases map to TRBD1. V lost 3 bases and J lost 6; bases outside the gene matches: 6. Germline CDR1 reads SGHDT; CDR2 reads YYEEEE. This CDR3 region has 14 residues.

Of note for this clone: Other nucleotide sequences in the sample specify the same CDR3. This chain joins TRBV2 and TRBJ2-5; D remains unclear. Germline CDR1 and CDR2: SNHLY and FYNNEI. CDR3 length equals 11 residues. V lost 7 bases, J lost 3 bases, and 6 bases lay in between. CDR3 DNA: TGTGCCAGCAAAAGCGAAGAGACCCAGTACTTC. Translation gives CASKSEETQYF.

The rearrangement uses TRBV6-5 and TRBJ1-5; D is possibly TRBD1 (6 bases). This CDR3 is 14 amino acids long. V dropped 4 bases and J dropped 5 bases, with 12 bases sitting between them. The germline V gene has CDR1 MNHEY and CDR2 SVGAGI. The CDR3 nucleotides are TGTGCCAGCAGTTCCAACAGGGCGGATCAGCCCCAGCATTTT. Its protein is CASSSNRADQPQHF.

The V call is TRBV29-1, the J call TRBJ2-4, with D perhaps TRBD2 (5 bases). CDR3 length equals 14 residues. Germline loops: CDR1 SQVTM, CDR2 ANQGSEA. V shed 4 bases and J shed 1 base, with 11 bases lying between them. Here the CDR3 reads CSVGRTGAKNIQYF. The CDR3 region has the DNA TGCAGCGTTGGGAGGACGGGGGCCAAAAACATTCAGTACTTC.

V and J are TRBV7-9 and TRBJ1-1; a possible D gene is TRBD1 (5 bases). This CDR3 has 13 residues. V shed 2 bases and J shed 1 base, with 5 bases lying between them. Germline CDR1 and CDR2: SEHNR and FQNEAQ (reference sequence). CDR3 in DNA: TGTGCCAGCAGCTTACAGGGGAACACTGAAGCTTTCTTT. This translates into CASSLQGNTEAFF.

The J gene is TRBJ2-7, the V gene TRBV18; no reliable D call. V was trimmed by 2 bases and J by 1 base, leaving 9 bases between them. The germline gives CDR1 KGHSH, CDR2 LQKENI. The CDR3 runs 14 residues. CDR3 sequence reads: CASSPVQTSYEQYF. CDR3 sequence (DNA): TGTGCCAGCTCACCAGTCCAAACATCCTACGAGCAGTACTTC.

The gene calls are TRBV11-3 and TRBJ2-1; 7 nucleotides match TRBD2. The trim removed 5 bases at V and 6 bases at J, leaving 7 bases unmatched. This CDR3 spans 14 amino acids. CDR1 is SGHNT, CDR2 YENEEA, per germline. CDR3 in DNA: TGTGCCAGCAGCCGCTTGGGAGGGGTCAATGAGCAGTTCTTC. Translated: CASSRLGGVNEQFF.

The J gene is TRBJ2-5, the V gene TRBV27, with 13 bases fitting TRBD2. Germline assignment: CDR1 MNHEY and CDR2 SMNVEV (reference sequence). V shed 5 bases and J 5 bases; nucleotides not matched to a gene: 5. There are 15 residues in the CDR3. CDR3 sequence (DNA): TGTGCCAGCAGTCGGGTACTAGCGGGAGGGGAGACCCAGTACTTC. This gives the protein CASSRVLAGGETQYF.

This clone was detected a few times. The rearrangement joins TRBV4-2 to TRBJ2-3, with 10 bases matching TRBD2. Germline lookup yields CDR1 LGHNA and CDR2 YNFKEQ. Unmatched junction bases numbered 7, after V lost 4 bases and J lost 6 bases. This CDR3 region has 15 residues. CDR3 sequence reads: CASSPQRGGMDTQYF. The CDR3 DNA reads TGTGCCAGCAGCCCCCAGCGGGGGGGCATGGATACGCAGTATTTT.

The CDR3 reads CASSLGGASGNTIYF. In DNA, the CDR3 is TGTGCCAGCAGCTTAGGAGGAGCCTCTGGAAACACCATATATTTT. This chain connects TRBV11-2 to TRBJ1-3, with D hard to call. The CDR3 has 15 amino acids. The V end was cut by 1 base, the J end by 0 bases, with 7 bases between. The germline V gene encodes CDR1 SGHAT and CDR2 FQNNGV.

This chain links TRBV10-3 with TRBJ2-5, with 8 bases that match TRBD2. The germline CDR1 and CDR2 sequences are ENHRY and SYGVKD. This CDR3 comprises 16 residues. With 0 bases clipped from V and 5 bases from J, the junction kept 8 bases outside the gene matches. The CDR3 loop reads CAISESSTGGRETQYF. The DNA of the CDR3 is TGTGCCATCAGTGAGTCATCTACCGGCGGGAGGGAGACCCAGTACTTC.

This sequence joins TRBV9 and TRBJ1-1; 7 bases are shared with TRBD1. Germline CDR1 SGDLS, CDR2 YYNGEE. V was pared by 0 bases and J by 1 base, with 9 bases of the junction left unmatched. The CDR3 is made up of 17 amino acids. The chain's CDR3 is CASSVGGGSGGNTEAFF. DNA for the CDR3: TGTGCCAGCAGCGTAGGAGGGGGCTCAGGCGGGAACACTGAAGCTTTCTTT.